This T cell receptor beta chain was profiled in a study of T cells in Graves' hyperthyroidism and ophthalmopathy. Study-level results: Ophthalmopathy was identified by the model a median about seven months ahead of onset. Ophthalmopathy was told apart from stable hyperthyroidism by a 13 V-J model. Blood held most thyroid clonotypes expanded above 0.001 frequency.

The investigators amplified TCR beta CDR3 regions from RNA transcripts. The TCR CDR3 was amplified in a first-round RT-PCR using the HTBI primer set. In TCRdb, the multiplex PCR reads were re-called with MiXCR into one record per CDR3 protein. The sample has roughly 500,000 distinct CDR3 sequences; roughly 46% are singletons. The CDR3 covers 17 residues. The V end was cut by 5 bases, the J end by 7 bases, with 23 bases between. From germline, CDR1 is MDHEN and CDR2 SYDVKM. A note on this clonotype: Its specificity is not known.

The diagnoses drew upon clinical symptoms, serum thyroxine and TRAb, thyroid ultrasound and orbital computed tomography. Sequencing used peripheral blood or thyroid tissue (not recorded which). The J gene is TRBJ1-4, the V gene TRBV28, with D perhaps matching TRBD1 (5 bases). This clonotype was sampled from an adult woman with Graves' disease, either hyperthyroidism or ophthalmopathy (not recorded which). The CDR3 reads CASSRRDSNPFGEKLFF. Here the CDR3 DNA reads TGTGCCAGCAGTCGCCGGGACTCAAACCCTTTTGGTGAAAAACTGTTTTTT.